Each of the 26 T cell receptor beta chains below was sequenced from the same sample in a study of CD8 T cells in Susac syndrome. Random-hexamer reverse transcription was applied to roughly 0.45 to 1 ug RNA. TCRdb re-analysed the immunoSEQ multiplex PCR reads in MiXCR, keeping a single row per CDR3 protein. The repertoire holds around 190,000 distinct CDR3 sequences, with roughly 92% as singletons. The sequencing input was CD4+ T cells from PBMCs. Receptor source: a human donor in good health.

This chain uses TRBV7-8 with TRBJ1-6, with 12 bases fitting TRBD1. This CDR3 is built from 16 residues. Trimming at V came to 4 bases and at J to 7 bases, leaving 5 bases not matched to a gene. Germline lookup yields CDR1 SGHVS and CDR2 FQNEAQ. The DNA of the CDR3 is TGTGCCAGCAGCTGGGGACAGGGGGCTAGAAATTCACCCCTCCACTTT. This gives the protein CASSWGQGARNSPLHF.

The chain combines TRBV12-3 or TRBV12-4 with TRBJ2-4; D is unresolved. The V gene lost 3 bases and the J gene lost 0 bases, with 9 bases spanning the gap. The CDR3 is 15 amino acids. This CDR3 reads CASSFGSLAKNIQYF. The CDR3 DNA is TGTGCCAGCAGTTTTGGCAGCTTAGCCAAAAACATTCAGTACTTC.

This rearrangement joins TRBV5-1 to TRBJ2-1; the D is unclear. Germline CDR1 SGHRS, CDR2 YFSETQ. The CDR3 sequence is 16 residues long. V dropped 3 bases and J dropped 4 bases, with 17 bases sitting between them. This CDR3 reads CASSSTSPFGYNEQFF. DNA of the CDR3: TGCGCCAGCAGCTCCACATCCCCTTTCGGGTACAATGAGCAGTTCTTC.

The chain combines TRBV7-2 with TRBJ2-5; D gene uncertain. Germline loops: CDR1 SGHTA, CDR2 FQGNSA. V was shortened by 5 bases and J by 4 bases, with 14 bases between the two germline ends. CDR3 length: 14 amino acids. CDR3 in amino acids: CASSRPERGETQYF. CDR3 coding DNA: TGTGCCAGCAGCCGTCCGGAAAGAGGAGAGACCCAGTACTTC.

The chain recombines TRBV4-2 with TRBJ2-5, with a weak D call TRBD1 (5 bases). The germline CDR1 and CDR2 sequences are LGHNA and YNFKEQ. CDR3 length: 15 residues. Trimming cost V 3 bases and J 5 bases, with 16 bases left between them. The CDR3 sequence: CASSQGSEGAETQYF. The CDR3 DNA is TGTGCCAGCAGCCAGGGTAGTGAAGGGGCTGAGACCCAGTACTTC.

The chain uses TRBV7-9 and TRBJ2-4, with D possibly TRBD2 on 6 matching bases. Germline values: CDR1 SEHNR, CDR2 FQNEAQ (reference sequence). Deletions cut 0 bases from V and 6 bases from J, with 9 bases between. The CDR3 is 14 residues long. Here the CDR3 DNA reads TGTGCCAGCAGCTTAGCCGGGACTGCAAACATTCAGTACTTC. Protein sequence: CASSLAGTANIQYF.

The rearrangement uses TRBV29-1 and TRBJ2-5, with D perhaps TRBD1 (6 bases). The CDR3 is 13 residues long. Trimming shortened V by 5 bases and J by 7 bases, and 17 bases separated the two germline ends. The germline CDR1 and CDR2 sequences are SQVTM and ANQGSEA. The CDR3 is CSVLRTETGTQYF. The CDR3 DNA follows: TGCAGCGTTCTTAGGACAGAGACAGGGACCCAGTACTTC.

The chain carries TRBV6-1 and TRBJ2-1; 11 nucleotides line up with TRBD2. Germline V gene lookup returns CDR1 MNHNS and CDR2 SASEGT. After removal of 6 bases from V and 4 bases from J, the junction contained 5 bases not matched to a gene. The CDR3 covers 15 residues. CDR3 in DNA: TGTGCCAGCAGGCTGACTAGCGGGAAGTACAATGAGCAGTTCTTC. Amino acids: CASRLTSGKYNEQFF.

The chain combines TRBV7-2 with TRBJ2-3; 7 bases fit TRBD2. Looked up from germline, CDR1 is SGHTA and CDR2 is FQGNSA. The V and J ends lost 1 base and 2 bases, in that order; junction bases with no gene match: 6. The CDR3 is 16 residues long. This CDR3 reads CASSLVSTSLTDTQYF. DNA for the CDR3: TGTGCCAGCAGCTTAGTTTCGACTAGCCTCACAGATACGCAGTATTTT.

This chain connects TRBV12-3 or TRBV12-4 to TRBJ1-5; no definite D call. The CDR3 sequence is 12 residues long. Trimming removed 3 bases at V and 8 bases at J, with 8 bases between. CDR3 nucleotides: TGTGCCAGCAGTTTTAGGAGGGAGCCCCAGCATTTT. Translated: CASSFRREPQHF.

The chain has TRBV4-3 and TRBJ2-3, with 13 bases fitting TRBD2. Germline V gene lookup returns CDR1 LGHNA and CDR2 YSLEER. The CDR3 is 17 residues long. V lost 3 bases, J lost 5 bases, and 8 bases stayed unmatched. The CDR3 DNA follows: TGCGCCAGCAGCCATCTTACTAGCGGGGGGGCTCTAGATACGCAGTATTTT. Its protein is CASSHLTSGGALDTQYF.

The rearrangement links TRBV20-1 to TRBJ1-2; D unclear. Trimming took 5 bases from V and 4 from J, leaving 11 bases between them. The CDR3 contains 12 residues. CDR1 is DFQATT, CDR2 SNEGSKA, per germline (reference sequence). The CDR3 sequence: CSAQVGFYGYTF. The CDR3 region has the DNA TGCAGTGCTCAAGTCGGGTTCTATGGCTACACCTTC.

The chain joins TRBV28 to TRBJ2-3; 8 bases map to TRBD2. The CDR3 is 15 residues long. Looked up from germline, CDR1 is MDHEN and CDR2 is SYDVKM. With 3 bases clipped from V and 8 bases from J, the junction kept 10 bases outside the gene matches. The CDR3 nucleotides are TGTGCCAGCAGTTTGCGGGCTAGCGGGTCGGGTACGCAGTATTTT. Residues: CASSLRASGSGTQYF.

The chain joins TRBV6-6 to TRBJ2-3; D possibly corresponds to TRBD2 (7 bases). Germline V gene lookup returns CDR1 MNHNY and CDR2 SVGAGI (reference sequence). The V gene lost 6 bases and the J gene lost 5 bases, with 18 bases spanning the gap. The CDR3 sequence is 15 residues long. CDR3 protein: CASSSVAGAGDTQYF. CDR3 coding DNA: TGTGCCAGCAGCTCCGTGGCGGGGGCAGGAGATACGCAGTATTTT.

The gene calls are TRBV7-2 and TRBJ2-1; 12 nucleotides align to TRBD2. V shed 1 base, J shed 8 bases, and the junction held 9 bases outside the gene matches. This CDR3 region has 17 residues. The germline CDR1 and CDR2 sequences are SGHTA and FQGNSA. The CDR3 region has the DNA TGTGCCAGCAGCTTAGGGCGACTAGCGGGGGCCTTCGATGAGCAGTTCTTC. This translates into CASSLGRLAGAFDEQFF.

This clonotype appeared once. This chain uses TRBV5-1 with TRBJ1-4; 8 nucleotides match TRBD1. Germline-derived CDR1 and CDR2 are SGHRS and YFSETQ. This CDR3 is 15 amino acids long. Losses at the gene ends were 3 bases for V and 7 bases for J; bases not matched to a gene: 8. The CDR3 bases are TGCGCCAGCAGCTCCCGGACAGGGTTGAGTGAAAAACTGTTTTTT. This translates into CASSSRTGLSEKLFF.

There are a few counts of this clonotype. The CDR3 here is CASSLARKNTEAFF. As DNA, the CDR3 is TGTGCCAGCAGCCTCGCTCGGAAGAACACTGAAGCTTTCTTT. This sequence joins TRBV7-2 and TRBJ1-1; the D is unclear. Germline lookup yields CDR1 SGHTA and CDR2 FQGNSA. CDR3 size: 14 residues. With 5 bases removed from V and 1 base from J, the gap between germline ends came to 11 bases.

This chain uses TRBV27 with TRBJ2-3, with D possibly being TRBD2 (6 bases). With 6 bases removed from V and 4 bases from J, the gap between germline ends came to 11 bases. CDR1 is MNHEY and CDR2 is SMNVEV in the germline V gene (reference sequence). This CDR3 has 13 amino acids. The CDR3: CASSPWRADTQYF. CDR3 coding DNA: TGTGCCAGCAGCCCCTGGAGGGCAGATACGCAGTATTTT.

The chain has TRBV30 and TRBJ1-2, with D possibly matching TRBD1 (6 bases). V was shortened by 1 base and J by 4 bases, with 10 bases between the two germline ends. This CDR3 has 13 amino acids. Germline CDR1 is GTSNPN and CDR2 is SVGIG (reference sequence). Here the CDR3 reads CAWSATGTYGYTF. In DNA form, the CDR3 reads TGTGCCTGGAGTGCCACAGGGACCTATGGCTACACCTTC.

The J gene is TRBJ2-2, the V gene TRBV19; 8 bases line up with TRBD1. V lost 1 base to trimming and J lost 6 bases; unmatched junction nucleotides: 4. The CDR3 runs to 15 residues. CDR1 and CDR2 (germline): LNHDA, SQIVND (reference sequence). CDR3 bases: TGTGCCAGTAGTATAGGGACAGGGTTCGCCGGGGAGCTGTTTTTT. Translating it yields CASSIGTGFAGELFF.

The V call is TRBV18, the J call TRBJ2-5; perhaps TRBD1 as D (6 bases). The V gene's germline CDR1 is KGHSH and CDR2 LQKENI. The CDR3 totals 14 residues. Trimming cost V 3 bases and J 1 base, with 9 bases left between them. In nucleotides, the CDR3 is TGTGCCAGCTCACCCGACAGGATCCAAGAGACCCAGTACTTC. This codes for CASSPDRIQETQYF.

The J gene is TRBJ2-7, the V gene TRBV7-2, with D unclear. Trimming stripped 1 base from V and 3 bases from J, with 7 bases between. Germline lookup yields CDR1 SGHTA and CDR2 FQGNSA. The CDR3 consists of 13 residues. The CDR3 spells CASSLDLDYEQYF. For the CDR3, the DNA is TGTGCCAGCAGCTTAGACCTTGACTACGAGCAGTACTTC.

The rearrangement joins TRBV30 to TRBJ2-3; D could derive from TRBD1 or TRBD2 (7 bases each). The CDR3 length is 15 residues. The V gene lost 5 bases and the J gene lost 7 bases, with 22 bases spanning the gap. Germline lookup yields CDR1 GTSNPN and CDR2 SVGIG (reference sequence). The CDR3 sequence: CAWGPLRGGRNTQYF. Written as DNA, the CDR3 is TGTGCCTGGGGGCCCCTCAGGGGGGGCAGAAATACGCAGTATTTT.

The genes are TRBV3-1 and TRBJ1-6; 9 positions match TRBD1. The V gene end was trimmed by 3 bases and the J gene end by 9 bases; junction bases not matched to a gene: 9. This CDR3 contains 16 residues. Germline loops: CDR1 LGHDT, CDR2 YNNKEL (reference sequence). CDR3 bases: TGTGCCAGCAGCCAGTACCCCGGGACAGGGCTTTCACCCCTCCACTTT. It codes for CASSQYPGTGLSPLHF. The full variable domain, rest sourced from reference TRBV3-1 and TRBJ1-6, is DTAVSQTPKYLVTQMGNDKSIKCEQNLGHDTMYWYKQDSKKFLKIMFSYNNKELIINETVPNRFSPKSPDKAHLNLHINSLELGDSAVYFCASSQYPGTGLSPLHFGNGTRLTVT.

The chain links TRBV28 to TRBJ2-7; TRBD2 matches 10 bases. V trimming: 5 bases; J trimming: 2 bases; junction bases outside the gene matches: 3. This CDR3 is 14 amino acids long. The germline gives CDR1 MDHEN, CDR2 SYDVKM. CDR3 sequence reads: CASSSSGGPYEQYF. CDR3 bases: TGTGCCAGCAGTAGTAGCGGGGGGCCCTACGAGCAGTACTTC.

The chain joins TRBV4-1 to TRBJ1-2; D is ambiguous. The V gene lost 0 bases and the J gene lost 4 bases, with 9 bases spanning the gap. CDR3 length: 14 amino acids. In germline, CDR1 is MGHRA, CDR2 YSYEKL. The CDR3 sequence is CASSQDGDLYGYTF. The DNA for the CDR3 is TGCGCCAGCAGCCAAGATGGAGACCTCTATGGCTACACCTTC.